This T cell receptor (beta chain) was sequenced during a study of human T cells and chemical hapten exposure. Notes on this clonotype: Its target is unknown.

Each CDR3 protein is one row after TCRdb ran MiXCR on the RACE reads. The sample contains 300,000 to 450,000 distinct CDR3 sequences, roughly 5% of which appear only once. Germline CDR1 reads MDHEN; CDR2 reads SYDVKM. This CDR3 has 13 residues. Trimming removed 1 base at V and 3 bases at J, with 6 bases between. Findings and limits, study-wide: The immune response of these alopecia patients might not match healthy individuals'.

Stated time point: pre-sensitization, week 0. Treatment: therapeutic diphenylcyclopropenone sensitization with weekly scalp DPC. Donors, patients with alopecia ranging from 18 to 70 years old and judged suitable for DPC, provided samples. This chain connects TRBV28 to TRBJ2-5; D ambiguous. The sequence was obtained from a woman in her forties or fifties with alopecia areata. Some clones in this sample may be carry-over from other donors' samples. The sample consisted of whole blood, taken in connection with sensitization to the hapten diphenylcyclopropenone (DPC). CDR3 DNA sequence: TGTGCCAGCAGTTTATCTCTGGAAGAGACCCAGTACTTC. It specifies CASSLSLEETQYF.